One and the same sample provided the 10 T cell receptor beta chains below, sequenced in a study of naive and memory T cell subsets. The SP2 primer and nested alpha and beta constant region primers amplified ligated cDNA in four rounds. TCRdb re-derived calls from the UMI-ligation and nested PCR reads in MiXCR, one entry per CDR3 protein. Among about 37,000 distinct CDR3 sequences, 9.5% to 11% were seen once, and the ten largest hold less than 4%. Described treatment: skin biopsy from PPD injection site in Mantoux-positive individual. An oligonucleotide containing a UMI was ligated to the 3' end of TCR cDNA. The sequenced sample was skin, obtained from a tuberculin skin test site. The receptor source for this set is an adult in good health.

There are many counts of this clonotype. The chain carries TRBV6-5 and TRBJ2-1; 7 bases map to TRBD2. This CDR3 is 16 amino acids long. Germline V CDR1 and CDR2: MNHEY, SVGAGI. Unmatched junction bases numbered 10, after V lost 2 bases and J lost 6 bases. CDR3 amino acids: CASSYLSRGDGNEQFF. The DNA of the CDR3 is TGTGCCAGCAGTTACCTCAGCCGGGGGGATGGCAATGAGCAGTTCTTC.

This clonotype has at least ten counts. The V call is TRBV30, the J call TRBJ1-2; 8 bases align to TRBD1. The CDR3 is 12 amino acids. V shed 4 bases and J 7 bases; nucleotides not matched to a gene: 5. CDR1 is GTSNPN and CDR2 is SVGIG in the germline V gene (reference sequence). Here the CDR3 DNA reads TGTGCCTGGATGTCAGGGGGCCGTGGCTACACCTTC. Amino acids: CAWMSGGRGYTF.

This clonotype was observed many times. The chain joins TRBV20-1 to TRBJ2-3; 8 nucleotides match TRBD1. Germline CDR1 is DFQATT and CDR2 is SNEGSKA (reference sequence). The junction had 6 bases not matched to a gene; V was cut back by 5 bases and J by 5 bases. The CDR3 is made up of 13 amino acids. The CDR3 nucleotides read TGCAGTGCTCCAACAGGGGGAGTAGATACGCAGTATTTT. This encodes CSAPTGGVDTQYF.

This clonotype was seen ten or more times. The gene calls are TRBV13 and TRBJ2-5; D is uncertain. V dropped 4 bases and J dropped 1 base, with 10 bases sitting between them. The CDR3 covers 14 residues. From germline, CDR1 is PRHDT and CDR2 FYEKMQ (reference sequence). The CDR3, as DNA: TGTGCCAGCAGCTCCCTTGGAGCCCAAGAGACCCAGTACTTC. This encodes CASSSLGAQETQYF. Full variable domain (remainder filled in from reference TRBV13 and TRBJ2-5): AAGVIQSPRHLIKEKRETATLKCYPIPRHDTVYWYQQGPGQDPQFLISFYEKMQSDKGSIPDRFSAQQFSDYHSELNMSSLELGDSALYFCASSSLGAQETQYFGPGTRLLVL.

This clonotype has at least ten counts. J is TRBJ2-3 and V is TRBV7-9, with no clear D. The CDR3 totals 12 residues. Between the trimmed V and J ends, which lost 3 bases and 4 bases, there was a span of 5 bases. CDR1 is SEHNR, CDR2 FQNEAQ, per germline (reference sequence). The CDR3, as DNA: TGTGCCAGCAGCTTCGGTCCAGATACGCAGTATTTT. The encoded protein is CASSFGPDTQYF.

This clonotype was seen many times. This sequence joins TRBV7-3 and TRBJ2-3; the match to TRBD2 covers 10 bases. The CDR3 spans 17 residues. CDR1 and CDR2 from the germline V gene are SGHTA and FQGTGA. Germline trimming cut 0 bases from V and 6 bases from J; bases unmatched to any gene: 9. CDR3 residues: CASSLTLAGAGEDTQYF. Here the CDR3 DNA reads TGTGCCAGCAGCTTAACTCTAGCGGGGGCCGGGGAGGATACGCAGTATTTT.

The chain links TRBV20-1 to TRBJ1-5; D is ambiguous. The CDR3 has 14 residues. V was shortened by 3 bases and J by 2 bases, with 11 bases between the two germline ends. The germline CDR1 and CDR2 sequences are DFQATT and SNEGSKA (reference sequence). CDR3 nucleotide sequence: TGCAGTGCTAGCCCTCTCTGGGGCAATCAGCCCCAGCATTTT. It specifies CSASPLWGNQPQHF.

This clonotype was recorded at least ten times. The V gene is TRBV24-1, the J gene TRBJ2-3; a weak D match, TRBD1 (6 bases). Trimming pared 6 bases from V and 8 bases from J, leaving 26 bases between. The CDR3 extends over 17 amino acids. Germline CDR1 is KGHDR and CDR2 is SFDVKD. CDR3 DNA: TGTGCCACCAGTCCATCCCGGGACACTCAGGAGCATGGTACGCAGTATTTT. It codes for CATSPSRDTQEHGTQYF.

The chain has TRBV9 and TRBJ1-5; D uncertain. Germline assignment: CDR1 SGDLS and CDR2 YYNGEE. V was pared by 0 bases and J by 3 bases, with 4 bases between. There are 13 residues in the CDR3. The CDR3 DNA is TGTGCCAGCAGCGTAGCTCCCAATCAGCCCCAGCATTTT. Its translation: CASSVAPNQPQHF.

This clonotype has a handful of counts. This chain uses TRBV20-1 with TRBJ2-5, with 13 bases lining up with TRBD2. The CDR3 contains 16 residues. The germline V gene has CDR1 DFQATT and CDR2 SNEGSKA (reference sequence). J gave up 4 bases and V 6 bases, and 11 bases lay outside the gene matches. The chain's CDR3 is CSAAPTSGGPGETQYF. In nucleotides, the CDR3 is TGCAGTGCCGCCCCGACTAGCGGGGGGCCGGGAGAGACCCAGTACTTC.